This entry lists 30 T cell receptor beta chains sequenced from one sample in a study of shared clonotypes between healthy human individuals. Here immunoSEQ multiplex PCR was the method, and the copy in TCRdb shows in-frame clones only, minus some. This table holds over a million clones, 75% to 85% found once. The sequenced sample was memory CD4+ T cells from PBMCs. Indicated subset: CD45RA-negative fraction. Receptor source: a man between 18 and 35 years old in good health. Some clones in this sample may be carry-over from other donors' samples.

The chain joins TRBV4-1 to TRBJ2-7, with 7 bases fitting TRBD1. The CDR3 is 14 amino acids. CDR1 MGHRA and CDR2 YSYEKL come from the germline V gene. J was trimmed by 7 bases and V by 3 bases; bases with no gene match: 9. The CDR3 sequence is CASSQPLTGVEQYF. CDR3 DNA: TGCGCCAGCAGCCAGCCCCTTACAGGGGTAGAGCAGTACTTC.

The V and J genes are TRBV4-3 and TRBJ2-7; D is perhaps TRBD1 or TRBD2 (6 bases each). The CDR3 length is 15 residues. The ends were cut back, 2 bases at V and 3 bases at J, with 14 bases in the middle. The V gene's germline CDR1 is LGHNA and CDR2 YSLEER. CDR3 protein: CASSQKGEAHYEQYF. The CDR3 DNA sequence: TGCGCCAGCAGCCAAAAGGGGGAGGCCCACTACGAGCAGTACTTC.

The V and J genes are TRBV11-1 and TRBJ2-3; D gene ambiguous. The CDR3 has 17 residues. CDR1 and CDR2 from the germline V gene are SGHAT and FQDESV (reference sequence). The ends were cut back, 2 bases at V and 3 bases at J, with 18 bases in the middle. The CDR3 region is CASSLWSGPRSTDTQYF. The CDR3 region has the DNA TGTGCCAGCAGCTTATGGTCCGGCCCACGAAGTACAGATACGCAGTATTTT.

This clone was detected only once. The V and J genes are TRBV29-1 and TRBJ2-1; D is unclear. The CDR3 runs to 13 residues. The V gene's germline CDR1 is SQVTM and CDR2 ANQGSEA. Trimming took off 5 bases at V and 6 bases at J, with 14 bases between the two ends. The CDR3 is CSVLDGISNEQFF. The CDR3, as DNA: TGCAGCGTTCTTGACGGTATTAGCAATGAGCAGTTCTTC.

V gene TRBV5-1 combines with J gene TRBJ2-3; the D gene is possibly TRBD1 (5 bases). CDR1 and CDR2 (germline): SGHRS, YFSETQ. Between the trimmed V and J ends, which lost 4 bases and 0 bases, there was a span of 9 bases. The CDR3 consists of 14 residues. The CDR3 reads CASSATVSTDTQYF. CDR3 coding DNA: TGCGCCAGCAGCGCGACAGTCAGCACAGATACGCAGTATTTT.

The chain carries TRBV18 and TRBJ1-2; weak D call: TRBD1 (6 bases). V was pared by 2 bases and J by 1 base, with 11 bases between. From germline, CDR1 is KGHSH and CDR2 LQKENI. The CDR3 runs to 15 residues. CDR3 DNA sequence: TGTGCCAGCTCACCAGAGGGGACACTTAACTATGGCTACACCTTC. It encodes CASSPEGTLNYGYTF.

The genes are TRBV2 and TRBJ2-7, with 8 bases identical to TRBD1. Germline CDR1 SNHLY, CDR2 FYNNEI. The CDR3 runs 15 residues. The V gene end was trimmed by 6 bases and the J gene end by 2 bases; junction bases not matched to a gene: 9. The CDR3 nucleotides read TGTGCCAGCAGGGGACAGGAGGTGGGGACCTACGAGCAGTACTTC. Its translation: CASRGQEVGTYEQYF.

In its sample, this clone was seen a few times. The CDR3 here is CASSQVRAGPLDEQYF. As DNA, the CDR3 is TGCGCCAGCAGCCAAGTAAGGGCAGGCCCCCTAGACGAGCAGTACTTC. The V call is TRBV4-3, the J call TRBJ2-7; D gene ambiguous. The CDR3 consists of 16 residues. Trimming took off 1 base at V and 5 bases at J, with 18 bases between the two ends. The V gene's germline CDR1 is LGHNA and CDR2 YSLEER.

This chain's CDR3 is CASRTSGRAHSYNEQFF. DNA for the CDR3: TGCGCCAGCAGGACTAGCGGGAGGGCCCACTCCTACAATGAGCAGTTCTTC. This chain links TRBV4-1 with TRBJ2-1; TRBD2 aligns across 14 bases. The CDR3 is made up of 17 amino acids. CDR1 MGHRA and CDR2 YSYEKL come from the germline V gene. V trimming: 6 bases; J trimming: 0 bases; junction bases outside the gene matches: 4.

The chain links TRBV4-3 to TRBJ1-2, with TRBD1 matching over 7 bases. Germline CDR1 and CDR2: LGHNA and YSLEER. The CDR3 totals 13 residues. Unmatched junction bases numbered 1, after V lost 4 bases and J lost 2 bases. CDR3 in amino acids: CASSPDRNYGYTF. CDR3 nucleotides: TGCGCCAGCAGCCCGGACAGGAACTATGGCTACACCTTC.

The rearrangement uses TRBV7-2 and TRBJ1-5; D gene uncertain. The CDR3 consists of 14 residues. Per germline, CDR1 SGHTA and CDR2 FQGNSA. V shed 5 bases and J shed 4 bases, with 12 bases lying between them. The CDR3 here is CASSPGYTNQPQHF. Here the CDR3 DNA reads TGTGCCAGCAGCCCTGGCTACACGAATCAGCCCCAGCATTTT.

The chain is built from TRBV18 and TRBJ1-3, with D unclear. Trimming removed 0 bases at V and 1 base at J, with 7 bases between. The germline gives CDR1 KGHSH, CDR2 LQKENI. The CDR3 length is 15 residues. The CDR3 reads CASSPPNLSGNTIYF. Here the CDR3 DNA reads TGTGCCAGCTCACCACCGAATCTTTCTGGAAACACCATATATTTT.

The chain carries TRBV6-5 and TRBJ2-7, with D possibly being TRBD1 (6 bases). The CDR3 covers 12 residues. V was clipped by 6 bases and J by 7 bases, with 13 bases between them. Germline V lookup: CDR1 MNHEY, CDR2 SVGAGI. The CDR3 sequence is CASSRRGGEQYF. The CDR3 region has the DNA TGTGCCAGCAGCCGCAGGGGTGGAGAGCAGTACTTC.

This chain joins TRBV6-1 and TRBJ1-1, with D possibly TRBD1 on 5 matching bases. CDR3 size: 13 residues. Germline values: CDR1 MNHNS, CDR2 SASEGT. Trimming left V 8 bases short and J 3 bases short, with 13 bases between. The CDR3 coding sequence is TGTGCCAGCGGCAGTGGGGGGGACACTGAAGCTTTCTTT. Its protein product is CASGSGGDTEAFF.

The V call is TRBV5-5, the J call TRBJ2-1; D possibly uses TRBD1 or TRBD2 (5 bases each). Trimming took off 0 bases at V and 0 bases at J, with 10 bases between the two ends. The V gene's germline CDR1 is SGHKS and CDR2 YYEKEE (reference sequence). The CDR3 covers 16 residues. CDR3 nucleotide sequence: TGTGCCAGCAGCTTGGCCGTGGGGGACTCCTACAATGAGCAGTTCTTC. Translated: CASSLAVGDSYNEQFF.

The rearrangement uses TRBV6-1 and TRBJ2-1; maybe TRBD2 (6 bases). The CDR3 is 14 residues long. V was cut by 1 base and J by 7 bases, with 11 bases left in between. The germline V gene encodes CDR1 MNHNS and CDR2 SASEGT. The CDR3 reads CASSEGGAGNEQFF. CDR3 bases: TGTGCCAGCAGTGAAGGGGGCGCGGGGAATGAGCAGTTCTTC.

This chain connects TRBV7-2 to TRBJ2-2; D perhaps matches TRBD2 (5 bases). V gave up 4 bases and J gave up 5 bases, with 14 bases separating them. Per germline, CDR1 SGHTA and CDR2 FQGNSA. The CDR3 totals 15 residues. The DNA of the CDR3 is TGTGCCAGCAGCTCGGCGACTACCTGGACCGGGGAGCTGTTTTTT. Amino acid sequence: CASSSATTWTGELFF.

The chain uses TRBV29-1 and TRBJ1-4; D possibly corresponds to TRBD1 (5 bases). This CDR3 region has 15 residues. The germline V gene encodes CDR1 SQVTM and CDR2 ANQGSEA. V dropped 5 bases and J dropped 6 bases, with 19 bases sitting between them. In DNA, the CDR3 is TGCAGCGTTAAACGTTCTACAGGTTCCGATGAAAAACTGTTTTTT. It is translated as CSVKRSTGSDEKLFF.

V is TRBV5-6 and J is TRBJ1-1; D gene unclear. The ends were cut back, 2 bases at V and 1 base at J, with 9 bases in the middle. CDR1 and CDR2 from the germline V gene are SGHDT and YYEEEE. This CDR3 is built from 14 residues. The CDR3: CASSFWRSNTEAFF. CDR3 in DNA: TGTGCCAGCAGCTTTTGGCGATCGAACACTGAAGCTTTCTTT.

The V and J genes are TRBV18 and TRBJ2-7; D unclear. Looked up from germline, CDR1 is KGHSH and CDR2 is LQKENI. V was trimmed by 2 bases and J by 5 bases, leaving 13 bases between them. This CDR3 has 14 amino acids. The CDR3 region has the DNA TGTGCCAGCTCACCAGTCCGCTCCGGCAACGAGCAGTACTTC. It is translated as CASSPVRSGNEQYF. Based on the CDR3 plus reference TRBV18 and TRBJ2-7, the full variable domain is NAGVMQNPRHLVRRRGQEARLRCSPMKGHSHVYWYRQLPEEGLKFMVYLQKENIIDESGMPKERFSAEFPKEGPSILRIQQVVRGDSAAYFCASSPVRSGNEQYFGPGTRLTVT.

A single count supports this clone. The V and J genes are TRBV5-6 and TRBJ1-3; unclear D gene. There are 14 residues in the CDR3. The germline CDR1 and CDR2 sequences are SGHDT and YYEEEE. The V and J ends lost 8 bases and 0 bases respectively, with 12 bases between them. The CDR3 sequence is CASTRPDSGNTIYF. The CDR3 DNA reads TGTGCCAGTACCAGGCCAGACTCTGGAAACACCATATATTTT.

The rearrangement uses TRBV6-6 and TRBJ1-2, with D unclear. Per the germline V gene, CDR1 is MNHNY and CDR2 is SVGAGI (reference sequence). Trimming took 3 bases from V and 2 from J, leaving 7 bases between them. The CDR3 spans 13 residues. The CDR3 region is CASSYASNYGYTF. The CDR3 region has the DNA TGTGCCAGCAGTTATGCGTCGAACTATGGCTACACCTTC.

CDR3 DNA sequence: TGTGCCAGCAGTTGGGACAGCTACGAGCAGTACTTC. Translation gives CASSWDSYEQYF. The chain joins TRBV2 to TRBJ2-7; 7 positions agree with TRBD1. This CDR3 has 12 residues. CDR1 is SNHLY, CDR2 FYNNEI, per germline. V dropped 5 bases and J dropped 3; count of bases not matched to a gene: 1.

The chain combines TRBV6-6 with TRBJ1-1, with 8 positions matching TRBD1. CDR1 MNHNY and CDR2 SVGAGI come from the germline V gene (reference sequence). Germline trimming cut 5 bases from V and 4 bases from J; bases unmatched to any gene: 9. This CDR3 is 15 amino acids long. CDR3 region: CASSNLGQGGTEAFF. CDR3 nucleotide sequence: TGTGCCAGCAGTAATCTAGGACAGGGAGGCACTGAAGCTTTCTTT.

The chain joins TRBV6-5 to TRBJ2-7; perhaps TRBD2 as D (6 bases). From germline, CDR1 is MNHEY and CDR2 SVGAGI. Between the trimmed V and J ends, which lost 2 bases and 2 bases, there was a span of 13 bases. The CDR3 has 15 amino acids. The CDR3 DNA is TGTGCCAGCAGTTACCCTCGGGGGAGGACCTACGAGCAGTACTTC. This sequence encodes CASSYPRGRTYEQYF.

The chain uses TRBV28 and TRBJ2-2; D is uncertain. V was trimmed by 8 bases and J by 0 bases, leaving 10 bases between them. This CDR3 region has 14 residues. CDR1 MDHEN and CDR2 SYDVKM come from the germline V gene. CDR3 protein: CASLDFANTGELFF. CDR3 nucleotide sequence: TGTGCCAGCCTGGATTTCGCGAACACCGGGGAGCTGTTTTTT. The full variable domain, in which reference TRBV28 and TRBJ2-2 provide the parts outside the CDR3, is DVKVTQSSRYLVKRTGEKVFLECVQDMDHENMFWYRQDPGLGLRLIYFSYDVKMKEKGDIPEGYSVSREKKERFSLILESASTNQTSMYLCASLDFANTGELFFGEGSRLTVL.

The genes are TRBV5-1 and TRBJ2-5; TRBD1 aligns across 8 bases. Looked up from germline, CDR1 is SGHRS and CDR2 is YFSETQ. The V segment lost 9 bases and the J segment 1 base; nucleotides outside the gene matches: 5. CDR3 length: 13 residues. The CDR3 loop is CATATGAQETQYF. The CDR3 region has the DNA TGCGCCACAGCGACAGGGGCCCAAGAGACCCAGTACTTC.

The CDR3 reads CASSRGAAYGYTF. The CDR3 DNA reads TGTGCCAGCAGCAGGGGGGCCGCCTATGGCTACACCTTC. This sequence joins TRBV21-1 and TRBJ1-2. TRBV21-1 is a pseudogene locus. The CDR3 is 13 residues long.

The CDR3 sequence: CASRPPREGQGLRNTEAFF. CDR3 bases: TGTGCCAGCAGGCCACCGCGCGAGGGACAGGGGTTGAGGAACACTGAAGCTTTCTTT. The chain is built from TRBV7-9 and TRBJ1-1; TRBD1 agrees at 10 bases. The J segment lost 1 base and the V segment lost 6 bases, leaving 17 bases of the junction unmatched. The germline gives CDR1 SEHNR, CDR2 FQNEAQ (reference sequence). CDR3 length: 19 residues.

This clone has only a few counts. V usage is TRBV29-1 and J usage is TRBJ2-2, with 7 nucleotides matching TRBD1. The germline V gene has CDR1 SQVTM and CDR2 ANQGSEA. With 7 bases clipped from V and 8 bases from J, the junction kept 16 bases outside the gene matches. The CDR3 is made up of 15 amino acids. For the CDR3, the DNA is TGCAGCGCCCGCAGACAGGGTTCCTCCTCGGGGGAGCTGTTTTTT. Its protein is CSARRQGSSSGELFF.